The clone carrying this T cell receptor (beta chain) appeared once. This sample was taken from a study of PD-1 blockade in mismatch repair-deficient tumors. The CDR3 is made up of 16 amino acids. Germline-derived CDR1 and CDR2 are SGHTA and FQGTGA. The V end was cut by 5 bases, the J end by 1 base, with 12 bases between. Libraries were prepared by immunoSEQ multiplex PCR; TCRdb keeps only in-frame clonotypes and omits some of them. The sample has about 68,000 clones, almost 80% seen once. The sequences come from peripheral blood, collected 2 weeks after starting pembrolizumab. The origin of this receptor is an adult with mismatch repair-deficient cancer. This chain connects TRBV7-3 to TRBJ2-6, with a possible D match to TRBD1 (6 bases). CDR3 sequence reads: CASSPVGASGANVLTF. CDR3 DNA: TGTGCCAGCAGCCCCGTGGGGGCGTCTGGGGCCAACGTCCTGACTTTC.